This TCR beta chain was obtained from a study of OX40 agonist ivuxolimab in advanced cancers. Assay used: immunoSEQ multiplex PCR; TCRdb lists only in-frame clones, some missing. The data show 63,000 or so clones, approximately 91% seen once. Germline V lookup: CDR1 SGHVS, CDR2 FNYEAQ. V lost 8 bases and J 4 bases, leaving 17 bases between the germline ends. CDR3 length equals 15 residues. As regards this clone: What it binds is unknown.

Study-level points and caveats: The authors did not determine the antigen specificity of the expanded peripheral T cells.

The sample in question was CD4+ or CD8+ T cells sorted from blood, obtained in a trial of the OX40 agonist ivuxolimab. This chain uses TRBV7-6 with TRBJ2-2; D remains ambiguous. The clonotype originates from an adult with an advanced solid tumor such as melanoma, head and neck, liver or kidney cancer. In nucleotides, the CDR3 is TGTGCCAGCTCCATACTTGACGGGTTCACCGGGGAGCTGTTTTTT. Its protein product is CASSILDGFTGELFF. Variable domain in full (rest from reference TRBV7-6 and TRBJ2-2): GAGVSQSPRYKVTKRGQDVALRCDPISGHVSLYWYRQALGQGPEFLTYFNYEAQQDKSGLPNDRFSAERPEGSISTLTIQRTEQRDSAMYRCASSILDGFTGELFFGEGSRLTVL.